This T cell receptor beta chain was recorded in a study of regulatory T cells in long-lasting Graves disease. Whole-study context: The criterion for persistent Graves' disease was over 5 years of antithyroid drugs with positive TSH receptor antibodies.

Regarding time point: persistent/refractory GD, antithyroid drugs over 5 years with positive TRAb. Extracted PBMC RNA gave rise to the TCR library. This clonotype was detected only a few times. In building TCR beta libraries, iRepertoire HTBI primers were used together with Arm-PCR of CDR3 regions. Using its own MiXCR run on the multiplex PCR reads, TCRdb lists one record per CDR3 protein. In the table there are 400,000 to 500,000 distinct CDR3 sequences, less than 25% of which are singletons. The germline V gene encodes CDR1 SQVTM and CDR2 ANQGSEA. The CDR3 sequence is 14 residues long. V lost 6 bases to trimming and J lost 8 bases, with 22 bases between them.

This receptor was taken from a female donor with Graves disease. The rearrangement uses TRBV29-1 and TRBJ1-2; perhaps TRBD1 as D (5 bases). The sequenced sample was peripheral blood mononuclear cells (PBMCs), obtained when the disease was refractory, from a patient treated with antithyroid drugs. In nucleotides, the CDR3 is TGCAGCGTCCTCGGCGGGGGAAGTCGTAGAGGCTACACCTTC. It is translated as CSVLGGGSRRGYTF. Full variable domain (missing parts from reference TRBV29-1 and TRBJ1-2): SAVISQKPSRDICQRGTSLTIQCQVDSQVTMMFWYRQQPGQSLTLIATANQGSEATYESGFVIDKFPISRPNLTFSTLTVSNMSPEDSSIYLCSVLGGGSRRGYTFGSGTRLTVV.